Presented here are 14 T cell receptor beta chains from one specimen sequenced in a study of graft-versus-host responses after intestinal transplantation. No cognate antigen is known for these TCRs. The repertoire was sequenced with immunoSEQ multiplex PCR; TCRdb's copy has only in-frame clones and lacks some. Of about 94,000 clones listed, about 91% were seen once; the top ten hold around 0.49%. The sample in question was unstimulated CD8+ T cells sorted from spleen or lymph node cells, obtained before intestinal transplant. These receptors originate from a human donor who received an intestinal transplant.

The chain joins TRBV28 to TRBJ2-7, with D uncertain. Germline assignment: CDR1 MDHEN and CDR2 SYDVKM. The CDR3 runs 14 residues. Trimming removed 3 bases from V and 3 bases from J, with 12 bases in between. The CDR3 DNA is TGTGCCAGCAGTTTGGTTAGAGAAAGCTACGAGCAGTACTTC. Its translation is CASSLVRESYEQYF.

A remark on this clone: The same CDR3 is also encoded by other DNA sequences in this sample. J is TRBJ2-7 and V is TRBV7-2; D call uncertain. Germline V lookup: CDR1 SGHTA, CDR2 FQGNSA. The CDR3 is made up of 13 amino acids. Trimming removed 2 bases from V and 2 bases from J, with 7 bases in between. CDR3 DNA: TGTGCCAGCAGCTTAAGGAGCCCCTACGAGCAGTACTTC. Amino acids: CASSLRSPYEQYF.

The chain links TRBV5-6 to TRBJ1-2; a weak D match, TRBD1 (6 bases). With 0 bases removed from V and 0 bases from J, the gap between germline ends came to 12 bases. The germline V gene encodes CDR1 SGHDT and CDR2 YYEEEE. The CDR3 has 16 residues. The CDR3 DNA follows: TGTGCCAGCAGCTTGGCAGGGGAAGGAGCTAACTATGGCTACACCTTC. Translating gives CASSLAGEGANYGYTF.

V gene TRBV6-1 combines with J gene TRBJ2-7, with a tentative D call TRBD2 (6 bases). Germline V gene data show CDR1 as MNHNS and CDR2 as SASEGT. The CDR3 is 13 residues long. V was pared by 10 bases and J by 2 bases, with 15 bases between. CDR3 in amino acids: CAILGGSTYEQYF. The CDR3 DNA follows: TGTGCCATCCTCGGGGGTAGCACCTACGAGCAGTACTTC.

CDR3 DNA sequence: TGTGCCAGTAGTTCACAGGGTCGAACTGAAGCTTTCTTT. Translated, it gives CASSSQGRTEAFF. The rearrangement uses TRBV19 and TRBJ1-1; D may be TRBD1 (6 bases). This CDR3 comprises 13 residues. Trimming pared 5 bases from V and 5 bases from J, leaving 12 bases between. From germline, CDR1 is LNHDA and CDR2 SQIVND (reference sequence). The full variable domain, rest sourced from reference TRBV19 and TRBJ1-1, is DGGITQSPKYLFRKEGQNVTLSCEQNLNHDAMYWYRQDPGQGLRLIYYSQIVNDFQKGDIAEGYSVSREKKESFPLTVTSAQKNPTAFYLCASSSQGRTEAFFGQGTRLTVV.

This chain uses TRBV6-1 with TRBJ2-1, with 8 bases identical to TRBD2. In germline, CDR1 is MNHNS, CDR2 SASEGT. J gave up 9 bases and V 2 bases, and 9 bases lay outside the gene matches. The CDR3 runs 15 residues. The CDR3 loop is CASSELAGLTVEQFF. The CDR3 region has the DNA TGTGCCAGCAGTGAACTAGCGGGTCTAACGGTTGAGCAGTTCTTC.

The chain carries TRBV11-2 and TRBJ2-3; 10 positions match TRBD2. The CDR3 length is 16 residues. After removal of 5 bases from V and 5 bases from J, the junction contained 10 bases not matched to a gene. The V gene's germline CDR1 is SGHAT and CDR2 FQNNGV. In DNA, the CDR3 is TGTGCCAGCAGCCAAGGTTCCAGCGGGAGGGTAGATACGCAGTATTTT. The encoded protein is CASSQGSSGRVDTQYF.

This sequence joins TRBV21-1 and TRBJ2-7; the table's TRBD2 call for D was not verified on the DNA. TRBV21-1 is shown as a pseudogene. CDR3 size: 18 residues. The CDR3 region is CASSLHPGGDFNSYEQYF. Written as DNA, the CDR3 is TGTGCCAGCAGCCTCCACCCTGGGGGGGACTTTAACTCCTACGAGCAGTACTTC.

In the case of this clone: Other DNA sequences from this sample encode an identical CDR3 as well. The chain employs TRBV6-5 and TRBJ2-3; possible D gene TRBD2, 5 bases. The CDR3 contains 15 residues. The germline V gene encodes CDR1 MNHEY and CDR2 SVGAGI. The V and J ends lost 6 bases and 1 base respectively, with 14 bases between them. For the CDR3, the DNA is TGTGCCAGCAGGCGACGGGATTCGGGCACAGATACGCAGTATTTT. Protein: CASRRRDSGTDTQYF.

V and J are TRBV28 and TRBJ2-7; TRBD1 matches at 9 bases. The V gene's germline CDR1 is MDHEN and CDR2 SYDVKM. The CDR3 length is 12 residues. J gave up 4 bases and V 6 bases, and 1 base lay outside the gene matches. CDR3 sequence (DNA): TGTGCCAGCAGGGACAGGGGTTACGAGCAGTACTTC. Translating it yields CASRDRGYEQYF.

The chain has TRBV4-1 and TRBJ1-1, with D possibly TRBD1 on 6 matching bases. CDR1 and CDR2 (germline): MGHRA, YSYEKL. The CDR3 runs to 14 residues. The V end was cut by 4 bases, the J end by 3 bases, with 12 bases between. The chain's CDR3 is CASSPAGVDTEAFF. The CDR3 bases are TGCGCCAGCAGCCCGGCAGGGGTCGACACTGAAGCTTTCTTT.

This chain's CDR3 is CAISETGQGVTFF. The CDR3 region has the DNA TGTGCCATCAGTGAGACGGGACAGGGGGTAACTTTCTTT. The V and J genes are TRBV10-3 and TRBJ1-1, with 11 bases aligning to TRBD1. The germline V gene has CDR1 ENHRY and CDR2 SYGVKD. The V and J ends lost 2 bases and 12 bases, in that order; junction bases with no gene match: 5. The CDR3 is made up of 13 amino acids.

V is TRBV4-1 and J is TRBJ1-2; 8 bases map to TRBD1. This CDR3 has 19 residues. The germline V gene encodes CDR1 MGHRA and CDR2 YSYEKL. V was pared by 0 bases and J by 6 bases, with 18 bases of the junction left unmatched. CDR3 coding DNA: TGCGCCAGCAGCCAAGACCCCCTGATTTTAGGGGACAGGTGGCATGGCTACACCTTC. Its protein is CASSQDPLILGDRWHGYTF.

V is TRBV29-1 and J is TRBJ2-7; D might be TRBD1 (5 bases). CDR1 and CDR2 (germline): SQVTM, ANQGSEA. CDR3 size: 12 residues. V was shortened by 0 bases and J by 6 bases, with 9 bases between the two germline ends. Here the CDR3 DNA reads TGCAGCGTTGAAGATCTAAGGGGCGAGCAGTACTTC. As protein: CSVEDLRGEQYF.